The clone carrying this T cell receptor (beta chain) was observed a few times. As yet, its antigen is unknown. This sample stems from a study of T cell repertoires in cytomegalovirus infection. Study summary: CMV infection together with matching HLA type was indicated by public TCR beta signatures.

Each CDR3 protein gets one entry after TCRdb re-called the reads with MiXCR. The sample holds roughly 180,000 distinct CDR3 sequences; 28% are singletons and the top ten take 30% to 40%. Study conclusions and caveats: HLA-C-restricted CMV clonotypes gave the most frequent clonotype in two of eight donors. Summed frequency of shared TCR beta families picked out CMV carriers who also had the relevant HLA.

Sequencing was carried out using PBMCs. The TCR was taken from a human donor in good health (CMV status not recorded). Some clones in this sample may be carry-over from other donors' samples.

This chain's CDR3 is CASSSFLIDQPQHF. The CDR3 DNA is TGTGCCAGCAGTTCCTTTCTTATAGATCAGCCCCAGCATTTT. The rearrangement joins TRBV6-2 or TRBV6-3 to TRBJ1-5, with D unclear. The CDR3 consists of 14 residues. Germline CDR1 MNHEY, CDR2 SVGEGT. Trimming pared 4 bases from V and 5 bases from J, leaving 12 bases between.